Detailed here is one T cell receptor beta chain. What it binds is not known. This entry is derived from a study of cytomegalovirus exposure and HLA in healthy donors. For the study at large: About 179 million T cells yielded around 120 million unique TCR beta sequences in earlier analysis. Early on, a data release was issued that held 65 million to 100 million unique TCRs from HLA-typed donors. Whole-study findings and limits: The authors later found most CMV-associated TCR beta chains appeared HLA-restricted. Later work found that TCR association rates differed between HLA loci; DRB1 had the most and HLA-C the fewest.

Both 60 Vbeta primers and 13 Jbeta primers went into the PCR. Sequencing was performed with immunoSEQ multiplex PCR; in TCRdb, only in-frame clones are kept and a portion is missing. The table records some 150,000 clones, roughly 80% of them present only once. The TCR was taken from a male donor in good health and CMV-seronegative. Material: PBMCs.

CDR3 region: CASSLGQGGSPLHF. Here the CDR3 DNA reads TGTGCCAGCAGCTTAGGACAGGGGGGTTCACCCCTCCACTTT. The V gene is TRBV11-2, the J gene TRBJ1-6, with 9 bases matching TRBD1. V shed 1 base, J shed 9 bases, and the junction held 1 base outside the gene matches. This CDR3 contains 14 residues. Germline V lookup: CDR1 SGHAT, CDR2 FQNNGV.